These T cell receptor beta chains were read from a single sample in a study of T cells in Graves' hyperthyroidism and ophthalmopathy. From the multiplex PCR reads, TCRdb called clonotypes with MiXCR, one entry per CDR3 protein. The data show a few hundred thousand distinct CDR3 sequences, with around 14% seen just once and about 27% held by the top ten. The sequenced sample was blood. All receptors come from a woman between 18 and 30 years old with Graves' hyperthyroidism that later progressed to Graves' ophthalmopathy. The CDR3 runs from the conserved cysteine through the conserved F or W. Fields, in order: V gene, D gene, J gene, clone size, CDR3 protein, CDR3 DNA. D genes are given only for firm matches. Some rows have no size entry. The others give once, few or many, or a class for an expanded clone.

v_call: TRBV6-6; d_call: TRBD1; j_call: TRBJ2-7; clone_size: many; cdr3_aa: CASSYSAGGTNVGNEQYF; cdr3_nt: TGTGCCAGCAGTTACTCTGCAGGGGGAACGAACGTAGGGAACGAGCAGTACTTC
v_call: TRBV4-1; d_call: .; j_call: TRBJ2-7; clone_size: few; cdr3_aa: CASSQDRRKPYEQYF; cdr3_nt: TGCGCCAGCAGCCAAGACAGGAGAAAACCCTACGAGCAGTACTTC
v_call: TRBV27; d_call: TRBD2; j_call: TRBJ2-1; clone_size: few; cdr3_aa: CASRGLAGGDEQFF; cdr3_nt: TGTGCCAGCAGGGGACTAGCGGGAGGGGATGAGCAGTTCTTC
v_call: TRBV10-1; d_call: .; j_call: TRBJ2-2; clone_size: few; cdr3_aa: CASSEVGTNTGELFF; cdr3_nt: TGCGCCAGCAGTGAAGTGGGAACGAACACCGGGGAGCTGTTTTTT
v_call: TRBV4-1; d_call: TRBD2; j_call: TRBJ2-5; clone_size: few; cdr3_aa: CASRSGGSLYF; cdr3_nt: TGCGCCAGCCGCTCCGGCGGGAGCCTGTACTTC
v_call: TRBV5-1; d_call: .; j_call: TRBJ2-7; clone_size: .; cdr3_aa: CASKVGAGSSYEQYF; cdr3_nt: TGCGCCAGCAAGGTCGGGGCAGGGAGCTCCTACGAGCAGTACTTC
v_call: TRBV5-6; d_call: .; j_call: TRBJ2-1; clone_size: few; cdr3_aa: CASTSPNRANEQFF; cdr3_nt: TGTGCCAGCACCTCACCTAACAGGGCCAATGAGCAGTTCTTC
v_call: TRBV5-5; d_call: TRBD1; j_call: TRBJ2-7; clone_size: .; cdr3_aa: CASSHVRGRLFEQYF; cdr3_nt: TGTGCCAGCAGTCACGTCAGGGGGCGCCTGTTCGAGCAGTACTTC
v_call: TRBV27; d_call: .; j_call: TRBJ2-7; clone_size: .; cdr3_aa: CASSQTAPQEQYF; cdr3_nt: TGTGCCAGCTCCCAGACAGCCCCCCAGGAGCAGTACTTC
v_call: TRBV5-6; d_call: .; j_call: TRBJ1-2; clone_size: .; cdr3_aa: CASSWGTSGYTF; cdr3_nt: TGTGCCAGCAGCTGGGGGACATCTGGCTACACCTTC
v_call: TRBV6-2/TRBV6-3; d_call: .; j_call: TRBJ2-1; clone_size: many; cdr3_aa: CASSYSAQGFRSNEQFF; cdr3_nt: TGTGCCAGCAGTTACTCGGCACAGGGATTCAGGAGCAATGAGCAGTTCTTC
v_call: TRBV20-1; d_call: .; j_call: TRBJ1-6; clone_size: few; cdr3_aa: CSAREGQPNSPLHF; cdr3_nt: TGCAGTGCTAGAGAAGGACAACCGAATTCACCCCTCCACTTT
v_call: TRBV7-2; d_call: TRBD2; j_call: TRBJ2-3; clone_size: few; cdr3_aa: CASSSRLTGFLAGSTDTQYF; cdr3_nt: TGTGCCAGCAGCTCTCGCCTGACAGGGTTCCTAGCGGGATCCACAGATACGCAGTATTTT
v_call: TRBV24-1; d_call: TRBD1; j_call: TRBJ2-2; clone_size: .; cdr3_aa: CATSPRDRVSGELFF; cdr3_nt: TGTGCCACCAGCCCCCGGGACAGGGTCTCCGGGGAGCTGTTTTTT
v_call: TRBV27; d_call: .; j_call: TRBJ2-1; clone_size: few; cdr3_aa: CASTQGNEQFF; cdr3_nt: TGTGCCAGCACTCAGGGTAATGAGCAGTTCTTC
v_call: TRBV3-1; d_call: TRBD1; j_call: TRBJ1-2; clone_size: many; cdr3_aa: CASSQEFPGTGAYGYTF; cdr3_nt: TGTGCCAGCAGCCAGGAATTCCCCGGGACAGGGGCCTATGGCTACACCTTC
v_call: TRBV30; d_call: .; j_call: TRBJ1-1; clone_size: many; cdr3_aa: CAWNGERGWTEAFF; cdr3_nt: TGTGCCTGGAACGGTGAGAGGGGATGGACTGAAGCTTTCTTT
v_call: TRBV11-2; d_call: .; j_call: TRBJ1-2; clone_size: many; cdr3_aa: CASRKRTGPTDGYTF; cdr3_nt: TGTGCCAGCAGGAAACGGACCGGACCGACTGATGGCTACACCTTC
v_call: TRBV12-3/TRBV12-4; d_call: .; j_call: TRBJ1-1; clone_size: many; cdr3_aa: CASSLSRVETEAFF; cdr3_nt: TGTGCCAGCAGTTTAAGCAGGGTAGAAACTGAAGCTTTCTTT
v_call: TRBV4-1; d_call: .; j_call: TRBJ2-3; clone_size: few; cdr3_aa: CASAPRAGHGTDTQYF; cdr3_nt: TGCGCCAGCGCGCCCCGCGCCGGACACGGCACAGATACGCAGTATTTT
v_call: TRBV27; d_call: .; j_call: TRBJ2-2; clone_size: few; cdr3_aa: CASSWALPRELFF; cdr3_nt: TGTGCCAGCAGTTGGGCCCTTCCGAGGGAGCTGTTTTTT
v_call: TRBV6-1; d_call: TRBD1; j_call: TRBJ1-2; clone_size: many; cdr3_aa: CASSASGGPGYTF; cdr3_nt: TGTGCCAGCAGTGCTTCAGGGGGCCCTGGCTACACCTTC
v_call: TRBV7-2; d_call: TRBD2; j_call: TRBJ2-7; clone_size: many; cdr3_aa: CASSLWGLAGASLEQYF; cdr3_nt: TGTGCCAGCAGCTTATGGGGACTAGCGGGAGCGTCTCTCGAGCAGTACTTC
v_call: TRBV11-2; d_call: .; j_call: TRBJ2-1; clone_size: .; cdr3_aa: CASSLGGGRKYNEQFF; cdr3_nt: TGTGCCAGCAGCTTAGGAGGCGGGCGAAAATACAATGAGCAGTTCTTC
v_call: TRBV12-3/TRBV12-4; d_call: .; j_call: TRBJ1-5; clone_size: few; cdr3_aa: CASSGGRGSDQPQHF; cdr3_nt: TGTGCCAGCAGTGGGGGTCGGGGCTCAGATCAGCCCCAGCATTTT
v_call: TRBV28; d_call: TRBD1; j_call: TRBJ2-1; clone_size: many; cdr3_aa: CASSTDRVAQFF; cdr3_nt: TGTGCCAGCAGTACCGACAGGGTGGCGCAGTTCTTC
v_call: TRBV6-2/TRBV6-3; d_call: .; j_call: TRBJ2-7; clone_size: .; cdr3_aa: CASSPASVTYEQYF; cdr3_nt: TGTGCCAGCAGCCCAGCGAGCGTTACCTACGAGCAGTACTTC
v_call: TRBV28; d_call: TRBD1; j_call: TRBJ2-1; clone_size: many; cdr3_aa: CASSLFFSTGGGEQFF; cdr3_nt: TGTGCCAGCAGTTTATTTTTTTCGACAGGGGGAGGTGAGCAGTTCTTC
v_call: TRBV9; d_call: TRBD2; j_call: TRBJ2-1; clone_size: .; cdr3_aa: CASSVLAGASYNEQFF; cdr3_nt: TGTGCCAGCAGCGTACTAGCGGGAGCCTCGTACAATGAGCAGTTCTTC
v_call: TRBV14; d_call: TRBD2; j_call: TRBJ2-1; clone_size: many; cdr3_aa: CASSAPLSGRINEQFF; cdr3_nt: TGTGCCAGCAGCGCCCCCCTGAGCGGGAGGATTAATGAGCAGTTCTTC
v_call: TRBV12-3/TRBV12-4; d_call: .; j_call: TRBJ2-3; clone_size: .; cdr3_aa: CASSLDRILAQDTQYF; cdr3_nt: TGTGCCAGCAGTTTGGACCGCATCCTGGCCCAAGATACGCAGTATTTT
v_call: TRBV20-1; d_call: .; j_call: TRBJ2-7; clone_size: many; cdr3_aa: CSARDAAISYEQYF; cdr3_nt: TGCAGTGCTAGAGATGCGGCGATATCCTACGAGCAGTACTTC
v_call: TRBV27; d_call: TRBD1; j_call: TRBJ2-7; clone_size: many; cdr3_aa: CASRPFPGQGKYEQYF; cdr3_nt: TGTGCCAGCAGACCATTCCCGGGACAGGGAAAATACGAGCAGTACTTC
v_call: TRBV3-1; d_call: .; j_call: TRBJ2-1; clone_size: few; cdr3_aa: CASSPSLPLSYNEQFF; cdr3_nt: TGTGCCAGCAGCCCGAGCCTCCCCCTCTCCTACAATGAGCAGTTCTTC
v_call: TRBV11-2; d_call: TRBD1; j_call: TRBJ2-3; clone_size: few; cdr3_aa: CASSRGQGADTQYF; cdr3_nt: TGTGCCAGCAGCAGGGGGCAGGGGGCAGATACGCAGTATTTT
v_call: TRBV28; d_call: .; j_call: TRBJ2-3; clone_size: many; cdr3_aa: CASSPPNGLTDTQYF; cdr3_nt: TGTGCCAGCAGTCCCCCGAACGGGTTGACAGATACGCAGTATTTT
v_call: TRBV15; d_call: TRBD2; j_call: TRBJ2-7; clone_size: many; cdr3_aa: CATSREMASGRDEQYF; cdr3_nt: TGTGCCACCAGCAGAGAAATGGCTAGCGGGAGAGACGAGCAGTACTTC
v_call: TRBV3-1; d_call: .; j_call: TRBJ2-7; clone_size: few; cdr3_aa: CASSQDLFRRSYEQYF; cdr3_nt: TGTGCCAGCAGCCAAGATCTATTCAGGAGGAGCTACGAGCAGTACTTC
v_call: TRBV7-2; d_call: TRBD2; j_call: TRBJ2-1; clone_size: many; cdr3_aa: CASSLGAGGSNEQFF; cdr3_nt: TGTGCCAGCAGCTTAGGAGCGGGAGGTTCGAATGAGCAGTTCTTC
v_call: TRBV30; d_call: .; j_call: TRBJ1-4; clone_size: .; cdr3_aa: CAWSVWNPNENLFF; cdr3_nt: TGTGCCTGGAGTGTATGGAATCCTAATGAAAATCTGTTTTTT
v_call: TRBV5-4; d_call: .; j_call: TRBJ2-5; clone_size: .; cdr3_aa: CASSYAQGETQYF; cdr3_nt: TGTGCCAGCAGCTACGCCCAGGGGGAGACCCAGTACTTC
v_call: TRBV28; d_call: .; j_call: TRBJ2-3; clone_size: many; cdr3_aa: CASSLLGVREDTQYF; cdr3_nt: TGTGCCAGCAGTTTATTGGGGGTTCGGGAGGATACGCAGTATTTT